This paragraph covers one TCR beta chain sequence. Its antigen is currently not known. No per-base quality is available; no much larger clone lies one base away. These data are taken from a study of shared clonotypes between healthy human individuals (dated by TCRdb to 2018 to 2020). About the full investigation: The cohort comprised a couple of women and a few men aged 18 to 49 years. To increase sequencing depth and limit assay-specific biases, TCR repertoire library preparation and sequencing were carried out by different laboratories using diverse techniques. Per donor, three plates each were used for CD4 naive and CD4 memory, two for CD8 naive, and one for CD8 memory. Blood TCR repertoires of five healthy adults were deeply sequenced to estimate repertoire size and the extent of clonotype sharing between individuals. Per donor, leukapheresis produced somewhere between about 0.9 and 10 billion PBMCs.

CDR1 LNHNV and CDR2 YYDKDF were looked up in the germline V gene (reference sequence). Reading from cysteine to phenylalanine, the CDR3 counts 17 amino acids. Of the read, only the CDR3 DNA is kept; its 51 bases are in frame from base 1. Trimming removed 0 bases from V and 0 bases from J, leaving 12 bases between the germline ends. CD8 naive samples consisted of CD45RO-negative cells that were positively selected for CCR7, yielding a CD45RA+CCR7+ population without TemRA cells. The donors were healthy, HIV-negative adults who had no recently reported acute infections or vaccinations. All donors were Caucasian adults living in Nashville, Tennessee, USA. Blood was collected by leukapheresis, and PBMCs were isolated by Ficoll-Histopaque density gradient centrifugation and then cryopreserved in liquid nitrogen vapor phase. Purity and quantity of every magnetically sorted T cell population were checked by analytical flow cytometry. Genomic DNA was isolated from every sorted fraction and measured by UV absorbance on a Nanodrop 2000c.

Beyond this particular receptor, the publication reports: Pairwise subsampling indicated that sequencing depth was expected to affect the degree of clonotype sharing among donors. Sampling was restricted to blood, and TCR repertoires in tissue are likely to differ from TCR repertoires in blood. The small number of donors limited the genetic and exposure-history diversity represented. Approximately 4.8% of naive CD4, 3.5% of naive CD8, approximately 2% of memory CD4, and over 0.35% of memory CD8 clonotypes were shared across several donors. Rarefaction of sorted-subset datasets indicated incomplete sequencing despite the large sequencing depth. Clonotypes shared by all four sorted-subset donors showed higher generation probabilities than non-shared clonotypes. Larger estimated clonotype richness was generally found for naive subsets than for memory subsets.

Using the deep immunoSEQ assay, TCR CDR3 regions were amplified from genomic DNA by multiplex PCR. Extracted genomic DNA from each cell subset was distributed evenly across all wells of several immunoSEQ 96-well plates, and each plate was treated as a replicate. Each replicate PCR for sorted subsets received roughly 0.2 ug genomic DNA, equal to around 32,000 T cell genomes. The purified libraries were quantified using a Qubit 3.0 fluorometer, sized with a Bioanalyzer 2100, and then quantified again using the KAPA Library Quantification kit. A separate single-read 150-cycle Illumina NextSeq 550 flow cell was used to sequence each immunoSEQ 96-well plate. The published analysis was carried out like this. Because the immunoSEQ output held only junctional sequences and lacked quality scores, the filtering could not match the filtering applied to full-length reads. To assign V/J genes and CDR3, sequences were annotated against IMGT germline references using PyIR, a Python wrapper for IgBLAST v1.9. Any read was removed if the V/J assignment was weak (E-value above 1e-6), the CDR3 was missing, or the read contained stop codons, out-of-frame junctions, or ambiguous translated residues. V3J clonotypes were defined as sequences sharing an identical inferred V gene, J gene, and CDR3 amino acid sequence. To compute the percentage overlap between repertoires, the number of shared unique clonotypes was divided by the size of the smaller repertoire. RTK rarefaction, the Chao1 estimator, and Recon v2.1 estimates of unobserved clonotypes were used to assess repertoire richness. For all TCRbeta clonotypes obtained by the gDNA method from a few donors, generation probabilities were computed with OLGA. Sourced from immuneACCESS, this table was stored by TCRdb with only in-frame sequences that have V and J called. A share of the clones is absent; for the studies checked, an unresolved V gene accounts for under half, and the remainder has no known explanation. V and J calls and clone size are copied from that table; D and trimming were computed from the DNA. The sample includes millions of clones, with approximately 94% observed a single time. Of the sample, roughly 1.8% is held by the ten largest clones.

The sequenced material came from naive CD8+ T cells from PBMCs. Read against the paper, the sample's cell subset or site label means: CD45RA+CCR7+. The chain is assembled from TRBV15 and TRBJ1-3, with the D gene too uncertain to name. The TCR comes from a man between 18 and 35 years old in good health. Some clones in this sample may be carry-over from other donors' samples. The CDR3 has the sequence CATSRDRRRYSGNTIYF. The DNA reads as follows: TGTGCCACCAGCAGAGATCGGCGGCGTTACTCTGGAAACACCATATATTTT.